This TCR beta chain was observed in a study of T cell repertoires in cytomegalovirus infection. Study background: The public TCR beta signatures pointed to both CMV infection and matching HLA type.

Findings and caveats of the study: The study found HLA-C-restricted CMV-specific TCR beta clonotypes dominating the ex vivo response. Carriage of CMV together with the relevant HLA was identifiable through cumulative public TCR beta family frequency.

This clonotype has at least ten counts. The antigen remains unidentified. TCRdb processed the reads anew with MiXCR; each CDR3 protein has one entry. The sample lists around 110,000 distinct CDR3 sequences, around 9.1% occurring once. The CDR3 sequence is 14 residues long. Germline V CDR1 and CDR2: SNHLY, FYNNEI. The ends were cut back, 2 bases at V and 6 bases at J, with 12 bases in the middle. Sequencing used PBMCs, sequenced either directly or after in vitro stimulation (not recorded which). V is TRBV2 and J is TRBJ2-3; D is uncertain. This receptor was identified in a human donor in good health (CMV status not recorded). Some clones in this sample may be carry-over from other donors' samples. DNA for the CDR3: TGTGCCAGCAGTGAATGGCCAAATCGGGATACGCAGTATTTT. This sequence encodes CASSEWPNRDTQYF.